The rows below give T cell receptor beta chains drawn from one sample of a study of blood T cell repertoires in COVID-19. The assay was immunoSEQ multiplex PCR, and TCRdb's table has in-frame clones only and misses some. The table lists about 300,000 clones, 88% of them singletons. The sample was peripheral blood. These receptor sequences come from a woman under 40 who had recovered from COVID-19. The CDR3 runs from the conserved cysteine through the conserved F or W. D genes are given only for firm matches. Clone size is shown for a subset of rows, as once, few, many or a class of expanded clone.

clone size,D gene,V gene,J gene,CDR3 protein,CDR3 DNA
.,TRBD2,TRBV28,TRBJ2-1,CAIRFGTSNNEQFF,TGTGCCATTCGATTCGGGACTAGCAACAATGAGCAGTTCTTC
.,TRBD2,TRBV6-2/TRBV6-3,TRBJ2-7,CASSYRTSGGYEQYF,TGTGCCAGCAGTTACCGGACTAGCGGGGGCTACGAGCAGTACTTC
once,.,TRBV5-4,TRBJ1-5,CASSVQGGNQPQHF,TGTGCCAGCAGCGTTCAGGGAGGAAATCAGCCCCAGCATTTT
.,TRBD2,TRBV27,TRBJ2-7,CASSPLAGDGLYEQYF,TGTGCCAGCAGTCCCCTAGCGGGGGACGGACTTTACGAGCAGTACTTC
.,TRBD1,TRBV4-1,TRBJ2-7,CASSNIDYPGQDHEQYF,TGCGCCAGCAGCAACATTGATTATCCCGGACAGGACCACGAGCAGTACTTC
.,.,TRBV18,TRBJ1-1,CASSPPSGTEAFF,TGTGCCAGCTCACCACCGTCAGGAACTGAAGCTTTCTTT
.,.,TRBV27,TRBJ2-7,CASRKLWAESYEQYF,TGTGCCAGCAGGAAACTGTGGGCCGAGTCCTACGAGCAGTACTTC
.,TRBD1,TRBV28,TRBJ2-3,CASSLSPSTGGTDTQYF,TGTGCCAGCAGTTTATCCCCATCGACAGGGGGCACAGATACGCAGTATTTT
once,.,TRBV5-1,TRBJ2-7,CASQNVGQGHYEQYF,TGCGCCAGTCAGAATGTGGGGCAGGGACACTACGAGCAGTACTTC
.,.,TRBV28,TRBJ1-4,CASLARDSTNEKLFF,TGTGCCAGCTTAGCCCGGGATTCAACTAATGAAAAACTGTTTTTT
.,TRBD1,TRBV4-1,TRBJ1-1,CASKSGTAMNTEAFF,TGCGCCAGCAAATCAGGGACAGCTATGAACACTGAAGCTTTCTTT
.,.,TRBV2,TRBJ2-7,CASSDAGKWLKQYF,TGTGCCAGCAGTGACGCGGGTAAATGGCTGAAGCAGTACTTC
.,.,TRBV13,TRBJ2-7,CASSLHWTTGFYEQYF,TGTGCCAGCAGCTTACACTGGACCACAGGGTTTTACGAGCAGTACTTC
.,TRBD2,TRBV2,TRBJ2-3,CASISGESDTQYF,TGTGCCAGTATTAGCGGGGAATCAGATACGCAGTATTTT
.,.,TRBV11-3,TRBJ1-6,CASSLTGSGSPLHF,TGTGCCAGCAGCCTAACAGGGAGTGGGTCACCCCTCCACTTT
.,TRBD2,TRBV20-1,TRBJ2-7,CSASRGTSQYEQYF,TGCAGTGCTAGTCGAGGGACTAGCCAGTACGAGCAGTACTTC
.,.,TRBV6-5,TRBJ1-1,CASSPPDSEAFF,TGTGCCAGCAGTCCTCCGGACAGTGAAGCTTTCTTT
.,TRBD1,TRBV7-2,TRBJ1-2,CASSLQGAGYTF,TGTGCCAGCAGCTTACAGGGGGCTGGCTACACCTTC
.,.,TRBV15,TRBJ1-6,CATSRDGAGPGSPLHF,TGTGCCACCAGCAGAGATGGGGCAGGGCCCGGATCACCCCTCCACTTT
.,.,TRBV7-9,TRBJ2-1,CASSSPRTHDNEQFF,TGTGCCAGCAGCTCACCGCGTACCCACGACAATGAGCAGTTCTTC
.,TRBD1,TRBV14,TRBJ1-2,CASSLRQGNVWDGYTF,TGTGCCAGCAGCCTGAGACAGGGAAACGTTTGGGATGGCTACACCTTC
.,.,TRBV3-1/TRBV3-2,TRBJ2-2,CASSQDSLRRINTGELFF,TGTGCCAGCAGCCAAGATTCGTTGAGGCGGATAAACACCGGGGAGCTGTTTTTT
.,TRBD2,TRBV19,TRBJ2-7,CASSASSGGRTYEQYF,TGTGCCAGTAGTGCCTCTAGCGGGGGGCGAACATACGAGCAGTACTTC
.,TRBD1,TRBV18,TRBJ2-1,CASSPRTGGYNEQFF,TGTGCCAGCTCACCTAGGACAGGGGGGTACAATGAGCAGTTCTTC
.,TRBD2,TRBV20-1,TRBJ2-1,CSARGGTKQFF,TGCAGTGCTCGCGGGGGAACTAAACAGTTCTTC
.,TRBD2,TRBV19,TRBJ2-4,CASSIDRASGGDIQYF,TGTGCCAGTAGTATAGATAGGGCTAGCGGGGGTGACATTCAGTACTTC
many,TRBD1,TRBV6-5,TRBJ1-1,CASKQGRDEAFF,TGTGCCAGCAAACAGGGGCGGGATGAAGCTTTCTTT
few,.,TRBV4-1,TRBJ1-2,CASSQATVANYGYTF,TGCGCCAGCAGCCAAGCGACAGTTGCTAACTATGGCTACACCTTC
.,.,TRBV19,TRBJ1-2,CASSLIGKRSGGYTF,TGTGCCAGTAGTCTCATAGGAAAGAGGTCGGGTGGCTACACCTTC
.,.,TRBV18,TRBJ2-6,CASSPQLSGANVLTF,TGTGCCAGCTCACCACAACTCTCTGGGGCCAACGTCCTGACTTTC
few,TRBD1,TRBV28,TRBJ1-5,CASSSSQGDQPQHF,TGTGCCAGCAGTTCGTCTCAGGGGGATCAGCCCCAGCATTTT
.,TRBD2,TRBV5-5,TRBJ2-1,CASSLGLAGNNEQFF,TGTGCCAGCAGCTTGGGACTAGCGGGAAACAATGAGCAGTTCTTC
.,.,TRBV27,TRBJ1-5,CASSSYSNQPQHF,TGTGCCAGCAGTTCTTATAGCAATCAGCCCCAGCATTTT
.,TRBD2,TRBV2,TRBJ2-3,CASMGTSPADTQYF,TGTGCCAGCATGGGGACTAGTCCGGCAGATACGCAGTATTTT
.,.,TRBV11-2,TRBJ1-1,CASSRQGAEAFF,TGTGCCAGCAGTCGCCAGGGCGCTGAAGCTTTCTTT
.,.,TRBV2,TRBJ2-7,CASTRYYEQYF,TGTGCCAGCACTCGCTACTACGAGCAGTACTTC
.,.,TRBV5-4,TRBJ2-3,CASSLETLRADTQYF,TGTGCCAGCAGCTTGGAAACTTTACGGGCAGATACGCAGTATTTT
.,.,TRBV11-2,TRBJ1-5,CASSPSVGAQPQHF,TGTGCCAGCAGCCCCTCCGTGGGCGCTCAGCCCCAGCATTTT
.,TRBD1,TRBV14,TRBJ2-1,CASTQGAANEQFF,TGTGCCAGCACCCAGGGGGCGGCCAATGAGCAGTTCTTC
.,TRBD2,TRBV20-1,TRBJ2-7,CSASGGYEQYF,TGCAGTGCCTCGGGGGGCTACGAGCAGTACTTC
.,.,TRBV5-5,TRBJ1-4,CASSLAGGKQNEKLFF,TGTGCCAGCAGCTTGGCGGGGGGAAAACAGAATGAAAAACTGTTTTTT
once,TRBD1,TRBV7-2,TRBJ2-6,CASSSKEDRAWSGANVLTF,TGTGCCAGCAGCTCAAAGGAGGACAGGGCCTGGTCTGGGGCCAACGTCCTGACTTTC
.,.,TRBV6-2/TRBV6-3,TRBJ2-7,CASSFAGAGEQYF,TGTGCCAGCAGTTTCGCAGGGGCGGGCGAGCAGTACTTC
.,TRBD1,TRBV5-1,TRBJ2-6,CASSLEGTGGAGANVLTF,TGCGCCAGCAGCTTGGAAGGGACAGGGGGCGCTGGGGCCAACGTCCTGACTTTC
.,TRBD1,TRBV7-2,TRBJ1-1,CASSPTGGFMNTEAFF,TGTGCCAGCAGCCCAACAGGGGGCTTCATGAACACTGAAGCTTTCTTT
.,TRBD1,TRBV28,TRBJ2-7,CASYPHQGAAYEQYF,TGTGCCAGCTATCCACATCAGGGGGCGGCCTACGAGCAGTACTTC
.,.,TRBV19,TRBJ2-7,CASSRGISYEQYF,TGTGCCAGCAGTCGTGGCATCTCCTACGAGCAGTACTTC
.,TRBD1,TRBV7-8,TRBJ1-1,CASSYGTANTEAFF,TGTGCCAGCAGCTACGGGACAGCGAACACTGAAGCTTTCTTT
.,TRBD1,TRBV9,TRBJ2-7,CASSLTGTGAYEQYF,TGTGCCAGCAGCTTAACCGGGACAGGGGCCTACGAGCAGTACTTC
.,TRBD1,TRBV28,TRBJ2-7,CASTDYGQGSDEQYF,TGTGCCAGCACGGATTATGGACAGGGGAGCGACGAGCAGTACTTC
.,.,TRBV23-1,TRBJ2-2,CASRPPGQNTGELFF,TGCGCCAGCCGACCCCCGGGACAGAACACCGGGGAGCTGTTTTTT
.,.,TRBV5-1,TRBJ2-2,CASSRVGGTGELFF,TGCGCCAGCAGCAGGGTCGGGGGCACCGGGGAGCTGTTTTTT
.,.,TRBV2,TRBJ1-1,CASSELAQNTEAFF,TGTGCCAGCAGTGAACTGGCCCAGAACACTGAAGCTTTCTTT